Shown below are 18 T cell receptor beta chains from a single sample sequenced in a study of T cell changes during pregnancy in multiple sclerosis. Profiled with immunoSEQ multiplex PCR; TCRdb holds only in-frame clones, not every one. The table lists tens of thousands of clones, about 92% of them singletons, with 1.3% in the top ten. The sample taken for sequencing was peripheral blood. Source of these receptors: a female donor with multiple sclerosis, enrolled in a pregnancy study.

The chain combines TRBV6-1 with TRBJ2-5; TRBD1 matches 9 bases. CDR3 length: 15 amino acids. Germline V gives CDR1 MNHNS, CDR2 SASEGT. V shed 5 bases and J 4 bases; nucleotides not matched to a gene: 8. CDR3 bases: TGTGCCAGCAGTACGGAAACAGGGGGCGCAGAGACCCAGTACTTC. It is translated as CASSTETGGAETQYF.

V gene TRBV19 combines with J gene TRBJ2-7, with 10 bases matching TRBD2. Germline values: CDR1 LNHDA, CDR2 SQIVND (reference sequence). This CDR3 has 18 residues. Trimming cost V 0 bases and J 2 bases; bases outside gene matches: 10. CDR3 coding DNA: TGTGCCAGTAGTATAGATGCTTCGAGCGGGAGGGTCCCCTACGAGCAGTACTTC. This encodes CASSIDASSGRVPYEQYF.

J is TRBJ2-1 and V is TRBV11-3; the D gene is possibly TRBD2 (6 bases). Germline V gives CDR1 SGHNT, CDR2 YENEEA. Trimming stripped 4 bases from V and 4 bases from J, with 11 bases between. This CDR3 spans 14 amino acids. In nucleotides, the CDR3 is TGTGCCAGCAGCTCCCCCGGGACTTACAATGAGCAGTTCTTC. Its protein is CASSSPGTYNEQFF.

The chain carries TRBV5-4 and TRBJ2-5, with D maybe TRBD2 (5 bases). The better agreement between TRBJ2-7 and the DNA end casts doubt on the J call. Germline loops: CDR1 SGHNT, CDR2 YYREEE (reference sequence). There are 14 residues in the CDR3. The CDR3: CASSGHKGDYEQYF. The CDR3 bases are TGTGCCAGCAGCGGTCATAAGGGAGACTACGAGCAGTACTTC.

V usage is TRBV5-1 and J usage is TRBJ2-3; TRBD2 matches at 9 bases. This CDR3 spans 16 amino acids. The V gene's germline CDR1 is SGHRS and CDR2 YFSETQ. Unmatched junction bases numbered 11, after V lost 9 bases and J lost 0 bases. The CDR3 DNA is TGCGCCACCTCCCCTTGGGCGGGAGGGAGCACAGATACGCAGTATTTT. As protein: CATSPWAGGSTDTQYF.

This clone was observed a few times. This sequence joins TRBV28 and TRBJ1-1, with D unresolved. The CDR3 contains 12 residues. In germline, CDR1 is MDHEN, CDR2 SYDVKM. V gave up 3 bases and J gave up 2 bases, with 4 bases separating them. CDR3 loop: CASSFLNTEAFF. Written as DNA, the CDR3 is TGTGCCAGCAGTTTCCTAAACACTGAAGCTTTCTTT. The full variable domain, in which reference TRBV28 and TRBJ1-1 provide the parts outside the CDR3, is DVKVTQSSRYLVKRTGEKVFLECVQDMDHENMFWYRQDPGLGLRLIYFSYDVKMKEKGDIPEGYSVSREKKERFSLILESASTNQTSMYLCASSFLNTEAFFGQGTRLTVV.

V is TRBV27 and J is TRBJ1-4, with D uncertain. V was clipped by 0 bases and J by 6 bases, with 5 bases between them. CDR1 MNHEY and CDR2 SMNVEV come from the germline V gene (reference sequence). The CDR3 spans 13 residues. The CDR3 DNA follows: TGTGCCAGCAGTTTATCTGCTCATGAAAAACTGTTTTTT. Protein: CASSLSAHEKLFF. The complete variable domain, with remaining parts taken from reference TRBV27 and TRBJ1-4, reads EAQVTQNPRYLITVTGKKLTVTCSQNMNHEYMSWYRQDPGLGLRQIYYSMNVEVTDKGDVPEGYKVSRKEKRNFPLILESPSPNQTSLYFCASSLSAHEKLFFGSGTQLSVL.

The chain employs TRBV5-1 and TRBJ1-3; D not resolved. V lost 5 bases, J lost 2 bases, and 8 bases lay in between. This CDR3 region has 13 residues. CDR1 and CDR2 (germline): SGHRS, YFSETQ. The CDR3 nucleotides read TGCGCCAGCAGAACAGAGCCTGGAAACACCATATATTTT. Its protein product is CASRTEPGNTIYF.

The rearrangement joins TRBV14 to TRBJ2-3; the D gene is possibly TRBD2 (6 bases). Trimming took off 3 bases at V and 2 bases at J, with 12 bases between the two ends. The germline CDR1 and CDR2 sequences are SGHDN and FVKESK. This CDR3 has 15 residues. The CDR3 sequence: CASSQEAGLTDTQYF. CDR3 bases: TGTGCCAGCAGCCAGGAAGCGGGCCTCACAGATACGCAGTATTTT.

The chain links TRBV10-3 to TRBJ2-1; D unclear. Trimming cost V 0 bases and J 3 bases, with 0 bases left between them. CDR3 length: 12 amino acids. The germline gives CDR1 ENHRY, CDR2 SYGVKD. CDR3 region: CAISESYNEQFF. As DNA, the CDR3 is TGTGCCATCAGTGAGTCCTACAATGAGCAGTTCTTC.

The chain has TRBV4-1 and TRBJ2-2; D not certain. This CDR3 has 15 residues. Germline values: CDR1 MGHRA, CDR2 YSYEKL. Trimming stripped 3 bases from V and 4 bases from J, with 12 bases between. The CDR3 DNA reads as TGCGCCAGCAGCCACCCCCGACGGATCACCGGGGAGCTGTTTTTT. Amino acids: CASSHPRRITGELFF.

J is TRBJ1-2 and V is TRBV20-1; no clear D gene. The CDR3 loop spans 11 amino acids. Germline assignment: CDR1 DFQATT and CDR2 SNEGSKA (reference sequence). V gave up 7 bases and J gave up 6 bases, with 12 bases separating them. CDR3 amino acids: CSVGWGDGYTF. For the CDR3, the DNA is TGCAGTGTGGGTTGGGGAGATGGCTACACCTTC.

V is TRBV19 and J is TRBJ2-4; D is unclear. CDR3 length equals 13 residues. Germline V CDR1 and CDR2: LNHDA, SQIVND (reference sequence). Between the trimmed V and J ends, which lost 5 bases and 11 bases, there was a span of 16 bases. CDR3 protein: CASSPTLLRFQYF. CDR3 in DNA: TGTGCCAGTAGTCCCACCCTCCTCCGATTTCAGTACTTC.

The chain joins TRBV9 to TRBJ2-3, with 8 bases aligning to TRBD2. The CDR3 loop spans 15 amino acids. CDR1 is SGDLS and CDR2 is YYNGEE in the germline V gene. After removal of 3 bases from V and 4 bases from J, the junction contained 7 bases not matched to a gene. DNA of the CDR3: TGTGCCAGCAGCGAACTAGTAGCGGGACCAGATACGCAGTATTTT. Translation gives CASSELVAGPDTQYF.

V gene TRBV7-9 combines with J gene TRBJ1-4; D possibly corresponds to TRBD1 (5 bases). CDR3 length equals 16 residues. The V and J ends lost 5 bases and 4 bases respectively, with 17 bases between them. From germline, CDR1 is SEHNR and CDR2 FQNEAQ (reference sequence). CDR3 coding DNA: TGTGCCAGCAGCCCAGGCTGGGGGTCTCATAATGAAAAACTGTTTTTT. It is translated as CASSPGWGSHNEKLFF.

This rearrangement joins TRBV19 to TRBJ2-5; D possibly corresponds to TRBD1 (6 bases). Germline assignment: CDR1 LNHDA and CDR2 SQIVND (reference sequence). Trimming took 4 bases from V and 5 from J, leaving 14 bases between them. The CDR3 covers 14 residues. The CDR3: CASSKQGSVETQYF. CDR3 sequence (DNA): TGTGCCAGTAGTAAACAGGGAAGTGTGGAGACCCAGTACTTC. Based on the CDR3 plus reference TRBV19 and TRBJ2-5, the full variable domain is DGGITQSPKYLFRKEGQNVTLSCEQNLNHDAMYWYRQDPGQGLRLIYYSQIVNDFQKGDIAEGYSVSREKKESFPLTVTSAQKNPTAFYLCASSKQGSVETQYFGPGTRLLVL.

This clone was found once. V is TRBV14 and J is TRBJ2-7; TRBD1 aligns across 8 bases. V was pared by 4 bases and J by 5 bases, with 10 bases of the junction left unmatched. In germline, CDR1 is SGHDN, CDR2 FVKESK. This CDR3 has 15 amino acids. CDR3 in amino acids: CASSPWTGLSDEQYF. In nucleotides, the CDR3 is TGTGCCAGCAGCCCATGGACAGGGCTTTCGGACGAGCAGTACTTC.

V gene TRBV27 combines with J gene TRBJ2-1; no clear D. V lost 2 bases and J lost 0, with 8 bases in between. This CDR3 is built from 15 residues. Germline V gene lookup returns CDR1 MNHEY and CDR2 SMNVEV (reference sequence). The CDR3 nucleotides are TGTGCCAGCAGTTTAAGCGCTTACTCCTACAATGAGCAGTTCTTC. This sequence encodes CASSLSAYSYNEQFF.